This note documents a single T cell receptor beta chain sequence. This specimen belongs to a study of T cells after yellow fever vaccination. CDR1 KGHDR and CDR2 SFDVKD come from the germline V gene. This CDR3 is 18 amino acids long. V lost 4 bases, J lost 0 bases, and 10 bases stayed unmatched. For TCR, cDNA came from 5'RACE template switching, which added a universal primer site and UMIs. Via MiXCR, TCRdb re-called the 5' RACE reads, giving one row per CDR3 protein. The sample consists of about 170,000 distinct CDR3 sequences, more than 9.5% of them appearing once. Sequencing used CD8+ T cells sorted from PBMCs, obtained 15 days after the yellow fever booster vaccination. The TCR was taken from a man younger than 35 who received the YFV17D yellow fever vaccine. The chain uses TRBV24-1 and TRBJ2-2, with TRBD1 matching over 7 bases. The CDR3 loop is CATSDPKLTGTNTGELFF. The CDR3 bases are TGTGCCACCAGTGACCCCAAACTGACAGGGACGAACACCGGGGAGCTGTTTTTT.